This entry describes one TCR beta chain. Its antigen is as yet unknown. The record originates from a study of cytomegalovirus exposure and HLA in healthy donors. Study summary: Genotyping of 430 or so donors showed that over 80% belonged to the Caucasian-associated ancestry cluster.

Germline V gives CDR1 SGHTA, CDR2 FQGNSA. The CDR3 has 15 residues. V shed 5 bases, J shed 5 bases, and the junction held 8 bases outside the gene matches. Overall study results and limits: One later analysis reportedly identified an Asian-associated ancestry cluster that showed fewer N-insertions than the roughly 640-donor mean.

The PCR employed 60 Vbeta primers together with 13 Jbeta primers. Repertoires were generated with immunoSEQ multiplex PCR, while TCRdb's copy carries only in-frame clones and drops some. Here the sample spans over 100,000 clones, approximately 80% being singletons. The receptor was isolated from a male donor in good health and CMV-seropositive. J is TRBJ2-2 and V is TRBV7-2; 7 bases align to TRBD1. The sequenced sample was PBMCs. CDR3 sequence (DNA): TGTGCCAGCAGCCGAGACAGGGAACATACCGGGGAGCTGTTTTTT. Its translation: CASSRDREHTGELFF.